One and the same sample provided the 23 T cell receptor beta chains below, sequenced in a study of spatial heterogeneity in lung cancer. TCRdb used MiXCR to reprocess the 5' RACE reads, holding one entry per CDR3 protein. The repertoire holds fewer than 9,500 distinct CDR3 sequences, with around a sixth as singletons. Time point of the sample: sample taken at primary tumor resection. The material sequenced was normal lung tissue next to the tumor, taken at surgery. The origin of the receptors is a male donor with early-stage non-small cell lung cancer.

The chain recombines TRBV6-1 with TRBJ2-4; TRBD1 is a possible D gene (5 bases). CDR3 size: 16 residues. Germline V gene lookup returns CDR1 MNHNS and CDR2 SASEGT. V dropped 4 bases and J dropped 0 bases, with 13 bases sitting between them. Here the CDR3 reads CASSGVDTLAKNIQYF. CDR3 coding DNA: TGTGCCAGCAGTGGCGTGGACACCCTAGCCAAAAACATTCAGTACTTC.

This chain connects TRBV25-1 to TRBJ2-3; 7 bases are a match to TRBD2. The CDR3 runs to 16 residues. The junction had 8 bases not matched to a gene; V was cut back by 1 base and J by 4 bases. Germline CDR1 is MGHDK and CDR2 is SYGVNS. The CDR3 DNA is TGTGCCAGCAGTGAATGGGGCGGGAGTAGCCCAGATACGCAGTATTTT. Translation: CASSEWGGSSPDTQYF.

This clonotype has at least ten counts. The chain joins TRBV20-1 to TRBJ2-3; 7 bases line up with TRBD2. V lost 4 bases, J lost 4 bases, and 11 bases stayed unmatched. Germline V lookup: CDR1 DFQATT, CDR2 SNEGSKA (reference sequence). This CDR3 has 15 residues. CDR3 bases: TGCAGTGCTATCCTCAGACGGGGGGAAGCAGATACGCAGTATTTT. This encodes CSAILRRGEADTQYF.

In its sample, this clonotype was seen a few times. The chain employs TRBV28 and TRBJ2-1, with D perhaps given as TRBD1 or TRBD2 (5 bases each). The CDR3 has 16 residues. V gave up 4 bases and J gave up 7 bases, with 20 bases separating them. Germline CDR1 reads MDHEN; CDR2 reads SYDVKM. The CDR3 bases are TGTGCCAGCAGTTCCCCGTCAGGGAGAGGCCAGAATGAGCAGTTCTTC. Its protein is CASSSPSGRGQNEQFF.

This clonotype was seen ten or more times. The rearrangement uses TRBV19 and TRBJ2-4, with D perhaps matching TRBD1 (5 bases). V gave up 3 bases and J gave up 0 bases, with 15 bases separating them. Looked up from germline, CDR1 is LNHDA and CDR2 is SQIVND (reference sequence). The CDR3 extends over 17 amino acids. The CDR3 here is CASSIRPETVAKNIQYF. As DNA, the CDR3 is TGTGCCAGTAGTATTCGACCCGAGACAGTAGCCAAAAACATTCAGTACTTC. Complete variable domain (other parts from reference TRBV19 and TRBJ2-4): DGGITQSPKYLFRKEGQNVTLSCEQNLNHDAMYWYRQDPGQGLRLIYYSQIVNDFQKGDIAEGYSVSREKKESFPLTVTSAQKNPTAFYLCASSIRPETVAKNIQYFGAGTRLSVL.

By frequency in the sample, this clonotype is large. The chain combines TRBV29-1 with TRBJ2-5, with unresolved D. V was pared by 3 bases and J by 5 bases, with 16 bases between. CDR1 and CDR2 from the germline V gene are SQVTM and ANQGSEA. The CDR3 covers 14 residues. The DNA of the CDR3 is TGCAGCGTTGATTTGACGGATCTTGGGGAGACCCAGTACTTC. Encoded protein: CSVDLTDLGETQYF.

This clonotype was seen only a few times. The chain joins TRBV20-1 to TRBJ2-1, with D possibly matching TRBD2 (5 bases). The CDR3 totals 12 residues. Trimming shortened V by 7 bases and J by 0 bases, and 7 bases separated the two germline ends. Germline V gene data show CDR1 as DFQATT and CDR2 as SNEGSKA (reference sequence). The CDR3 region is CSGGPSYNEQFF. Here the CDR3 DNA reads TGCAGTGGAGGGCCCTCCTACAATGAGCAGTTCTTC.

The chain employs TRBV27 and TRBJ1-1; D gene uncertain. CDR3 size: 14 residues. Trimming removed 4 bases at V and 1 base at J, with 10 bases between. The germline gives CDR1 MNHEY, CDR2 SMNVEV (reference sequence). For the CDR3, the DNA is TGTGCCAGCAGTTCCCGGTTGGGGAACACTGAAGCTTTCTTT. Translation gives CASSSRLGNTEAFF.

This clonotype is labeled medium-sized (0.01 to 0.1%). The chain is built from TRBV27 and TRBJ2-1; 10 nucleotides line up with TRBD2. This CDR3 has 16 amino acids. V lost 4 bases, J lost 8 bases, and 11 bases stayed unmatched. Germline CDR1 and CDR2: MNHEY and SMNVEV (reference sequence). Written as DNA, the CDR3 is TGTGCCAGCAGTTCCACGCTAGCGGGAGACGGGGATGAGCAGTTCTTC. It codes for CASSSTLAGDGDEQFF.

This clonotype was counted many times. V and J are TRBV7-9 and TRBJ2-5; D might be TRBD2 (6 bases). Between the trimmed V and J ends, which lost 5 bases and 5 bases, there was a span of 9 bases. From germline, CDR1 is SEHNR and CDR2 FQNEAQ (reference sequence). The CDR3 consists of 12 residues. CDR3 sequence reads: CASSQEGETQYF. CDR3 bases: TGTGCCAGCAGCCAGGAGGGGGAGACCCAGTACTTC.

Sample share makes this clonotype large. The rearrangement joins TRBV2 to TRBJ2-7, with a possible D match to TRBD2 (5 bases). The CDR3 is 15 residues long. The V gene's germline CDR1 is SNHLY and CDR2 FYNNEI. Trimming took 2 bases from V and 6 from J, leaving 17 bases between them. In DNA, the CDR3 is TGTGCCAGCAGTGAAACGGCAGTCCGGGATACCGAGCAGTACTTC. Its protein product is CASSETAVRDTEQYF.

There are many counts of this clonotype. The genes are TRBV2 and TRBJ2-3; the match to TRBD2 covers 15 bases. Germline V CDR1 and CDR2: SNHLY, FYNNEI. V lost 10 bases, J lost 5 bases, and 19 bases stayed unmatched. This CDR3 has 19 residues. The CDR3 spells CANTGGLAGGGGLGDTQYF. CDR3 DNA sequence: TGTGCCAATACAGGGGGACTAGCGGGAGGAGGTGGACTTGGAGATACGCAGTATTTT.

The V gene is TRBV2, the J gene TRBJ2-2, with 9 bases fitting TRBD2. The V gene end was trimmed by 6 bases and the J gene end by 7 bases; junction bases not matched to a gene: 6. Germline assignment: CDR1 SNHLY and CDR2 FYNNEI. The CDR3 is 14 amino acids. The CDR3 region is CASRLGLANGELFF. The CDR3 DNA reads as TGTGCCAGCAGGCTGGGACTAGCTAACGGGGAGCTGTTTTTT.

The table lists this clonotype with a count of one. The chain carries TRBV5-1 and TRBJ2-7, with D perhaps TRBD1 (5 bases). V was shortened by 4 bases and J by 5 bases, with 16 bases between the two germline ends. Per germline, CDR1 SGHRS and CDR2 YFSETQ. The CDR3 totals 14 residues. The CDR3 region has the DNA TGCGCCAGCAGCAAGGACATTCTCACGAACGAGCAGTACTTC. Its protein is CASSKDILTNEQYF.

Only a few counts were recorded for this clonotype. The chain joins TRBV20-1 to TRBJ2-3; D perhaps matches TRBD2 (6 bases). The CDR3 covers 13 residues. V was trimmed by 3 bases and J by 4 bases, leaving 11 bases between them. Germline loops: CDR1 DFQATT, CDR2 SNEGSKA (reference sequence). CDR3 in DNA: TGCAGTGCTAGCGGGAGTGGAGCAGATACGCAGTATTTT. Encoded protein: CSASGSGADTQYF.

The rearrangement uses TRBV24-1 and TRBJ2-1; 8 positions match TRBD2. J gave up 10 bases and V 4 bases, and 11 bases lay outside the gene matches. From germline, CDR1 is KGHDR and CDR2 SFDVKD. CDR3 length equals 15 residues. CDR3 nucleotides: TGTGCCACCAGTGACCCTAGCGGGTGGCCTGGGGAGCAGTTCTTC. Translated, it gives CATSDPSGWPGEQFF.

This clonotype qualifies as large (0.1 to 1%). The V gene is TRBV6-5, the J gene TRBJ2-1, with TRBD2 matching 8 bases. V was pared by 7 bases and J by 9 bases, with 8 bases of the junction left unmatched. Germline CDR1 is MNHEY and CDR2 is SVGAGI. CDR3 length equals 13 residues. CDR3 in amino acids: CASTGRLAGEQFF. The CDR3, as DNA: TGTGCCAGCACGGGTCGGCTAGCGGGTGAGCAGTTCTTC.

As DNA, the CDR3 is TGCGCCAGCAGGATCGGGGACAGGGGAACCACACTGACAAAGGACACTGAAGCTTTCTTT. Protein sequence: CASRIGDRGTTLTKDTEAFF. This sequence joins TRBV5-1 and TRBJ1-1, with 10 bases identical to TRBD1. Germline CDR1 and CDR2: SGHRS and YFSETQ. V lost 5 bases to trimming and J lost 3 bases; unmatched junction nucleotides: 22. The CDR3 consists of 20 residues.

Many counts were recorded for this clonotype. V is TRBV20-1 and J is TRBJ1-4, with TRBD1 as a possible D gene (6 bases). The CDR3 totals 15 residues. The V and J ends lost 0 bases and 8 bases respectively, with 16 bases between them. CDR1 and CDR2 (germline): DFQATT, SNEGSKA (reference sequence). CDR3 sequence reads: CSARDADSRREKLFF. The CDR3 DNA reads TGCAGTGCTAGAGATGCGGACAGCCGGAGGGAAAAACTGTTTTTT.

This clonotype is medium-sized (0.01 to 0.1%) by share. The chain carries TRBV28 and TRBJ2-1, with TRBD2 as a possible D gene (6 bases). Germline V gene lookup returns CDR1 MDHEN and CDR2 SYDVKM. The CDR3 runs 14 residues. The V end was cut by 3 bases, the J end by 10 bases, with 16 bases between. The CDR3, as DNA: TGTGCCAGCAGTTTTCTGTCAGGGAGGCAGGAGCAGTTCTTC. It specifies CASSFLSGRQEQFF.

The J gene is TRBJ1-1, the V gene TRBV4-3, with 9 bases identical to TRBD1. The CDR3 is made up of 14 amino acids. Germline CDR1 LGHNA, CDR2 YSLEER. V gave up 3 bases and J gave up 4 bases; unmatched junction bases: 3. The CDR3 DNA reads as TGCGCCAGCAGCCAGGACAGGGGTGGCACTGAAGCTTTCTTT. Residues: CASSQDRGGTEAFF.

This clonotype was counted many times. The rearrangement joins TRBV5-4 to TRBJ2-4; no clear D gene. Trimming took 3 bases from V and 0 from J, leaving 7 bases between them. Germline V gene sequence: CDR1 SGHNT, CDR2 YYREEE (reference sequence). This CDR3 has 14 residues. CDR3 in amino acids: CASSSFLAKNIQYF. CDR3 bases: TGTGCCAGCAGCTCCTTCTTAGCCAAAAACATTCAGTACTTC.

Relative to its sample, this clonotype is large. The chain joins TRBV12-3 or TRBV12-4 to TRBJ1-1; D is possibly TRBD1 (5 bases). V shed 5 bases and J shed 3 bases, with 10 bases lying between them. This CDR3 is 13 amino acids long. CDR3 DNA sequence: TGTGCCAGCAGTCCCGGGGGTTACACTGAAGCTTTCTTT. The encoded protein is CASSPGGYTEAFF.